The sequence of this T cell receptor beta chain was determined in a study of OX40 agonist ivuxolimab in advanced cancers. On the study more broadly: Patients were 82.7% male with ages about 23 to 79, mean about 60. Checkpoint inhibitors had been given previously to approximately 40% of patients. General study results and limits: More expanded clones were found, on average, in CD8+ than in CD4+ T cells. Clonal expansion was seen in CD4+ and CD8+ blood T cells by week 6 at 0.1 to 3.0 mg/kg.

The CDR3 consists of 14 residues. V lost 4 bases and J lost 1, with 10 bases in between. Germline CDR1 reads MNHNY; CDR2 reads SVGAGI (reference sequence). With regard to this clone: As yet, its antigen is unknown.

Sequenced by immunoSEQ multiplex PCR; TCRdb stores in-frame clones only, minus some. This table has 75,000 to 95,000 clones, roughly 94% appearing once. The receptor's source is an adult with an advanced solid tumor such as melanoma, head and neck, liver or kidney cancer. J is TRBJ2-5 and V is TRBV6-6, with D maybe TRBD1 (5 bases). Material: CD4+ or CD8+ T cells sorted from blood, obtained in a trial of the OX40 agonist ivuxolimab. The CDR3 loop is CASSSSGSQETQYF. CDR3 coding DNA: TGTGCCAGCAGTTCGTCAGGGTCCCAAGAGACCCAGTACTTC.